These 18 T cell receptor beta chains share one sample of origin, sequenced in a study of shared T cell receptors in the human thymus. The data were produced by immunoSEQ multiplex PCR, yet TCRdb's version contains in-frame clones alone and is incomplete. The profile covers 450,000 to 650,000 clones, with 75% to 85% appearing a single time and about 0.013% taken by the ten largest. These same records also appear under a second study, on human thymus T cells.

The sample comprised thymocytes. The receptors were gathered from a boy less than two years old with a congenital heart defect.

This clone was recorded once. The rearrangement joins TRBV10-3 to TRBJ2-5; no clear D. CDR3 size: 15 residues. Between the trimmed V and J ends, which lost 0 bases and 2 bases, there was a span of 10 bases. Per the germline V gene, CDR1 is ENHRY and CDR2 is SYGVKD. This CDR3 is CAISESVRTQETQYF. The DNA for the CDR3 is TGTGCCATCAGTGAGTCGGTTAGAACTCAAGAGACCCAGTACTTC.

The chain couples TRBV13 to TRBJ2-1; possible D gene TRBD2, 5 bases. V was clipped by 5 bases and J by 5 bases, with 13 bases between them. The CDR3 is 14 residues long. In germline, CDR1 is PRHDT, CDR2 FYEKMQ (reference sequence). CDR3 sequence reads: CASSTRSRDNEQFF. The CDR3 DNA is TGTGCCAGCAGCACTAGGTCTCGAGACAATGAGCAGTTCTTC.

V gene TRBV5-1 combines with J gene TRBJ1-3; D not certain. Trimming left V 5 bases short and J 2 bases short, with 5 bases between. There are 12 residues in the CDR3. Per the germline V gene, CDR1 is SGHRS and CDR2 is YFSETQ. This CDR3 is CASRSAGNTIYF. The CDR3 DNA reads TGCGCCAGCAGATCGGCTGGAAACACCATATATTTT.

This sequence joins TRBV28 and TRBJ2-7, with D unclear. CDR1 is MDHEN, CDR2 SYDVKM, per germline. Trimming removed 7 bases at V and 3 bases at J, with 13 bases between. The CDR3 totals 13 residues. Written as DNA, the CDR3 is TGTGCCAGCAACGGCGGCCTAGACTACGAGCAGTACTTC. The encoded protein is CASNGGLDYEQYF.

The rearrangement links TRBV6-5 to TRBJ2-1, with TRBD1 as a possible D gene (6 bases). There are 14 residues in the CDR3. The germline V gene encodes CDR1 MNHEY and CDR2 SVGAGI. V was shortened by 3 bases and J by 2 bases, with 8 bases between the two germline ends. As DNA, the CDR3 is TGTGCCAGCAGTTATGGACAGCCCTACAATGAGCAGTTCTTC. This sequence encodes CASSYGQPYNEQFF.

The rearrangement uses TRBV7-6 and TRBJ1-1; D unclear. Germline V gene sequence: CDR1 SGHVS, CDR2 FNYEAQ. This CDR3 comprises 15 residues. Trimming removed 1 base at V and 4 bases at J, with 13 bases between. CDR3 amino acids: CASSLGTLWSTEAFF. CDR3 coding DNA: TGTGCCAGCAGCTTAGGAACCCTTTGGAGCACTGAAGCTTTCTTT.

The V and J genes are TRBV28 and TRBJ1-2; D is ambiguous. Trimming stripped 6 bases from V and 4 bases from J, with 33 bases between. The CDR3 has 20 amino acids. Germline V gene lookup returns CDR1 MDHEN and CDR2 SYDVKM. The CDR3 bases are TGTGCCAGCAGCGCCGAGGGAAAGGCTGCTTTTCCATCAGATTTCTATGGCTACACCTTC. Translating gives CASSAEGKAAFPSDFYGYTF.

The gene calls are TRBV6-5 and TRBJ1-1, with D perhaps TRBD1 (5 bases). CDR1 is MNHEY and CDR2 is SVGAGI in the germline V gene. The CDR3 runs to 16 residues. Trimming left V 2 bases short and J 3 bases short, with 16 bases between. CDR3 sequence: CASSYKGRAADTEAFF. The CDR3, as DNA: TGTGCCAGCAGTTACAAGGGCAGGGCTGCGGACACTGAAGCTTTCTTT.

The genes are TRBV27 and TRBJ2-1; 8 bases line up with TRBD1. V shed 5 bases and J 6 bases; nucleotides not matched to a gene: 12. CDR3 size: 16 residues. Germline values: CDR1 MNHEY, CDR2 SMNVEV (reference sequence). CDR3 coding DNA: TGTGCCAGCAGTCCCCAGGACAGGGTAGGGGGCAATGAGCAGTTCTTC. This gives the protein CASSPQDRVGGNEQFF.

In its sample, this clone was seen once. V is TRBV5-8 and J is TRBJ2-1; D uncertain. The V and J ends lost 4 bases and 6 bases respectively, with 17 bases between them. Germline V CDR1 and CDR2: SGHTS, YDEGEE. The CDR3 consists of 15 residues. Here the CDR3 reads CASSRSLRSSNEQFF. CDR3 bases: TGTGCCAGCAGCCGTAGCCTCCGTTCCAGCAATGAGCAGTTCTTC.

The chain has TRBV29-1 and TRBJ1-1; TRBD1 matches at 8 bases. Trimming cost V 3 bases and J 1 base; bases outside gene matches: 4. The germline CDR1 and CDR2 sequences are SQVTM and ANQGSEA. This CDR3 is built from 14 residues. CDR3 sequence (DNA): TGCAGCGTTGAGCCGGGACAGGAGAACACTGAAGCTTTCTTT. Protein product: CSVEPGQENTEAFF. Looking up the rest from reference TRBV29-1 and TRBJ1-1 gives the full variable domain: SAVISQKPSRDICQRGTSLTIQCQVDSQVTMMFWYRQQPGQSLTLIATANQGSEATYESGFVIDKFPISRPNLTFSTLTVSNMSPEDSSIYLCSVEPGQENTEAFFGQGTRLTVV.

CDR3 DNA sequence: TGTGCCTGGAGCCCTCGGCGAGGGAAGAATCAGCCCCAGCATTTT. Its translation is CAWSPRRGKNQPQHF. This chain links TRBV30 with TRBJ1-5; D gene ambiguous. V lost 3 bases and J 4 bases, leaving 16 bases between the germline ends. The CDR3 contains 15 residues. Per germline, CDR1 GTSNPN and CDR2 SVGIG (reference sequence).

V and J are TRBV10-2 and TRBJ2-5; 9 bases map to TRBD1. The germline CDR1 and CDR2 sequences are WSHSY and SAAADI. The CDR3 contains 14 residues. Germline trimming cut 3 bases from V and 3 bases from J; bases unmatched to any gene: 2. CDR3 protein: CASSERTGEETQYF. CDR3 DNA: TGCGCCAGCAGTGAAAGGACAGGGGAAGAGACCCAGTACTTC.

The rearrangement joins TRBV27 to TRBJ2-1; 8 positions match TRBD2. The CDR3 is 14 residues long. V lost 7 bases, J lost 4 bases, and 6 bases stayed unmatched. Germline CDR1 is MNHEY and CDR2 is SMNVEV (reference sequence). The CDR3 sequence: CASNSGNRYNEQFF. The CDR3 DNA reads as TGTGCCAGCAATAGCGGGAATCGGTACAATGAGCAGTTCTTC.

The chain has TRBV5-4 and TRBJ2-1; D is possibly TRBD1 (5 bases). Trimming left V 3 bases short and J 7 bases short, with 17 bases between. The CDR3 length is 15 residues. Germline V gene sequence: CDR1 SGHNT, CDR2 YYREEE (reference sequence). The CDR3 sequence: CASSSDSLPINEQFF. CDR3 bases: TGTGCCAGCAGCTCCGACAGCTTACCCATTAATGAGCAGTTCTTC.

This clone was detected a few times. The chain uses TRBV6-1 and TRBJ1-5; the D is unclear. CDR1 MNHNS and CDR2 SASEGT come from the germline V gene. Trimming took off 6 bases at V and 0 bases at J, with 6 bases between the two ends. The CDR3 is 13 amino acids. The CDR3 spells CASRASSNQPQHF. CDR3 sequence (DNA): TGTGCCAGCAGGGCCAGTAGCAATCAGCCCCAGCATTTT.

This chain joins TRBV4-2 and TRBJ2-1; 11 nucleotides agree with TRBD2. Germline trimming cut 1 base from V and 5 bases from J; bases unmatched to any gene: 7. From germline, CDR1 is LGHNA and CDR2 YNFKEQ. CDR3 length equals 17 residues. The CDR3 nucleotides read TGTGCCAGCAGCCAAGGGAGTAGCGGGAGGGTCCACAATGAGCAGTTCTTC. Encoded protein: CASSQGSSGRVHNEQFF.

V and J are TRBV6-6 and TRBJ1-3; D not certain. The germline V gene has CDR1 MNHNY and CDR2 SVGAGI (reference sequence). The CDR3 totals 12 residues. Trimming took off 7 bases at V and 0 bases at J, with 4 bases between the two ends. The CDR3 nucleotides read TGTGCCAGCACTAACTCTGGAAACACCATATATTTT. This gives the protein CASTNSGNTIYF.